This T cell receptor (beta chain) originates from a study of shared clonotypes between healthy human individuals. TCRdb keeps only in-frame clones here, not all; method: immunoSEQ multiplex PCR. The profile shows 1.6 million or so clones, approximately 97% of them singletons. The receptor's source is a young man in good health. The sample comprised naive CD4+ T cells sorted from blood. The subset denotes: CD45RA+ positively selected.

DNA for the CDR3: TGTGCCAGCAGCTTAGCGATGGGGGAGTATGAAAAACTGTTTTTT. Its protein product is CASSLAMGEYEKLFF. This sequence joins TRBV7-9 and TRBJ1-4; a possible D gene is TRBD1 (5 bases). Trimming shortened V by 0 bases and J by 6 bases, and 11 bases separated the two germline ends. The germline CDR1 and CDR2 sequences are SEHNR and FQNEAQ (reference sequence). The CDR3 has 15 residues.